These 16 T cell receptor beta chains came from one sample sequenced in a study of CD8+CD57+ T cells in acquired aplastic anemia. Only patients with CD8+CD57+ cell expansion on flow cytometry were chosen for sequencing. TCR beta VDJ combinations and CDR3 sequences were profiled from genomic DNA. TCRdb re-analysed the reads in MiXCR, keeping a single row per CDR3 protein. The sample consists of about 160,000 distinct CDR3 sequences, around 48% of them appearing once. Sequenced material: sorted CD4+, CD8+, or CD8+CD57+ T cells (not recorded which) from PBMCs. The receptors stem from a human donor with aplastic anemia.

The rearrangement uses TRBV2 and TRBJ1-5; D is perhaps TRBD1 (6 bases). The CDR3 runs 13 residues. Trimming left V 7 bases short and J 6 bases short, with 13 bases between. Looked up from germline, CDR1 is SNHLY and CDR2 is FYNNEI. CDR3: CASTGTSGQPQHF. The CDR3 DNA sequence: TGTGCCAGCACCGGGACATCCGGTCAGCCCCAGCATTTT. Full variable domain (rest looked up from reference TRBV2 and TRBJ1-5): EPEVTQTPSHQVTQMGQEVILRCVPISNHLYFYWYRQILGQKVEFLVSFYNNEISEKSEIFDDQFSVERPDGSNFTLKIRSTKLEDSAMYFCASTGTSGQPQHFGDGTRLSIL.

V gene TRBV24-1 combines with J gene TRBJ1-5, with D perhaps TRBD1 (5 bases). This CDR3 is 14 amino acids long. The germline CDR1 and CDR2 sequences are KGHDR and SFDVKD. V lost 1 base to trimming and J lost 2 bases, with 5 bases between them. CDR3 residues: CATSDFRGNQPQHF. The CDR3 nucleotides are TGTGCCACCAGTGATTTCAGGGGCAATCAGCCCCAGCATTTT.

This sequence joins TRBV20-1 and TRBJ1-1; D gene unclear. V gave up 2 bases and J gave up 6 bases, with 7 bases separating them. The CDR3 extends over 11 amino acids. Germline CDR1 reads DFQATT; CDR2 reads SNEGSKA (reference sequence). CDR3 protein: CSARRGSEAFF. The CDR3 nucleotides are TGCAGTGCTAGAAGAGGCTCTGAAGCTTTCTTT.

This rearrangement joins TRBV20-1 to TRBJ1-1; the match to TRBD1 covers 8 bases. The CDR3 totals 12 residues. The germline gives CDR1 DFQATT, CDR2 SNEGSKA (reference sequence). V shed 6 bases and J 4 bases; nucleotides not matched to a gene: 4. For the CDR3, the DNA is TGCAGTGCCCAGGACAGGGTCACTGAAGCTTTCTTT. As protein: CSAQDRVTEAFF.

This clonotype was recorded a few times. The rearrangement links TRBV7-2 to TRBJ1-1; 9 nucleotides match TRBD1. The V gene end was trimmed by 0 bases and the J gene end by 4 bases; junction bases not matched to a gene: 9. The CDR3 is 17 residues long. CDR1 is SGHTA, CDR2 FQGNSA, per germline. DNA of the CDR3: TGTGCCAGCAGCTTAGCGCTCCGGGACAGGGCGATCACTGAAGCTTTCTTT. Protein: CASSLALRDRAITEAFF.

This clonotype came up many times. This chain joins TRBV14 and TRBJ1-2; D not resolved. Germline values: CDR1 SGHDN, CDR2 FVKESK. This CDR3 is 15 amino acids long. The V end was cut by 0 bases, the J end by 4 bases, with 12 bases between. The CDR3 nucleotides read TGTGCCAGCAGCCAAGACCTGCGGCTGGGCTATGGCTACACCTTC. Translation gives CASSQDLRLGYGYTF.

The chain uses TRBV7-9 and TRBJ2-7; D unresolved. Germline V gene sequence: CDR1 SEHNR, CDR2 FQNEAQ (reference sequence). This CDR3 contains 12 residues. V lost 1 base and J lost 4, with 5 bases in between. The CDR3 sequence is CASSLGQYEQYF. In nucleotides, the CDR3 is TGTGCCAGCAGCTTAGGCCAGTACGAGCAGTACTTC.

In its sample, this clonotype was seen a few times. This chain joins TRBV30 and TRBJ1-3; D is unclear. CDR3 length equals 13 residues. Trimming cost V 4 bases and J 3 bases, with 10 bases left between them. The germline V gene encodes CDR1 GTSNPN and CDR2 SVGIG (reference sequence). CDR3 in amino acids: CAWKSRDGNTIYF. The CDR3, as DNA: TGTGCCTGGAAGAGCAGAGATGGAAACACCATATATTTT.

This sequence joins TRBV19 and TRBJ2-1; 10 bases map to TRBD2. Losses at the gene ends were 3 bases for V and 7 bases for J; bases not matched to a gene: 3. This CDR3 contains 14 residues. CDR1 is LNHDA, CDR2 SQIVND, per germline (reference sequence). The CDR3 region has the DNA TGTGCCAGTAGTATCTTTAGCGGGGGGAATGAGCAGTTCTTC. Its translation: CASSIFSGGNEQFF.

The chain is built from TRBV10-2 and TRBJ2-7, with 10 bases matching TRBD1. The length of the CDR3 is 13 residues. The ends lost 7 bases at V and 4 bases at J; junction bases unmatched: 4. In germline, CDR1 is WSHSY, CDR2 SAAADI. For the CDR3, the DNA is TGCGCCAGCACGGACAGGGGGGGGTACGAGCAGTACTTC. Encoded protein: CASTDRGGYEQYF.

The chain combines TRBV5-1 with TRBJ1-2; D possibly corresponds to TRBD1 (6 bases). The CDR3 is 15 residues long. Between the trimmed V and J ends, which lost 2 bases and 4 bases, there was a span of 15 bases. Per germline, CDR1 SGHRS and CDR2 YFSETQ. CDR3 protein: CASSLTPDRSYGYTF. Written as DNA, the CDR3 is TGCGCCAGCAGCTTAACACCAGACAGGTCCTATGGCTACACCTTC.

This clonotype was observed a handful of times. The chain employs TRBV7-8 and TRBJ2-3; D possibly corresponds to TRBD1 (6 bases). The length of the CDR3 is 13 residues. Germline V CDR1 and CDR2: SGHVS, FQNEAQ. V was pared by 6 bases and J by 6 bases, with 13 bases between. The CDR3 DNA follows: TGTGCCAGCAGAATAGATAGGGGGGATACGCAGTATTTT. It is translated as CASRIDRGDTQYF.

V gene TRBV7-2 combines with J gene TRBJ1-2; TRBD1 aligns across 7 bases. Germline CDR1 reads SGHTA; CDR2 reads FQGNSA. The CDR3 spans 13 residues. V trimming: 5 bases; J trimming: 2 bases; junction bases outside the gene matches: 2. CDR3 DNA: TGTGCCAGCAGCAAGACAGGGAACTATGGCTACACCTTC. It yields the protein CASSKTGNYGYTF.

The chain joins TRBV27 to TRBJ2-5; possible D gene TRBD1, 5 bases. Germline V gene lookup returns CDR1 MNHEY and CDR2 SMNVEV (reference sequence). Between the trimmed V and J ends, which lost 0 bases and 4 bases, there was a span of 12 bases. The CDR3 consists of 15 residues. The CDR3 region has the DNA TGTGCCAGCAGTTTATCGCGGACACCACGAGAGACCCAGTACTTC. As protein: CASSLSRTPRETQYF.

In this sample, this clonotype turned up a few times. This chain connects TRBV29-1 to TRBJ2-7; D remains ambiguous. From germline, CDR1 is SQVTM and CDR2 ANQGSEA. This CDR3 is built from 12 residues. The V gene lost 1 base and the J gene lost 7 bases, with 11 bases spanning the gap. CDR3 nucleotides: TGCAGCGTTGAAGGCCTGACCCTGGAGCAGTACTTC. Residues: CSVEGLTLEQYF.

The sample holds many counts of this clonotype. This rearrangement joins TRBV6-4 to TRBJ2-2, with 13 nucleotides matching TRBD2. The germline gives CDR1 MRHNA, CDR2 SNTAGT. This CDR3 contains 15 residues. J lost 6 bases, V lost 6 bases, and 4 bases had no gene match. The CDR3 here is CASRRTSGSPGELFF. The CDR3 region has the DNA TGTGCCAGCAGAAGGACTAGCGGGAGTCCCGGGGAGCTGTTTTTT.